This T cell receptor (beta chain) comes out of a study of T cell changes during pregnancy in multiple sclerosis. Using immunoSEQ multiplex PCR, the repertoire was profiled, and TCRdb retains in-frame clones only, with some absent. This sample yields approximately 68,000 clones, of which 91% are seen a single time; around 0.7% belongs to the top ten. The CDR3 extends over 15 amino acids. The germline CDR1 and CDR2 sequences are SQVTM and ANQGSEA. Between the trimmed V and J ends, which lost 5 bases and 1 base, there was a span of 17 bases. The gene calls are TRBV29-1 and TRBJ2-5; D gene unclear. The TCR sequence derives from a female donor in good health, enrolled as a control in a pregnancy study. This sample comprised peripheral blood, obtained in the third trimester of pregnancy. The CDR3 DNA reads TGCAGCGTTTTCGTGGTTTGGGCTCTCCAAGAGACCCAGTACTTC. This sequence encodes CSVFVVWALQETQYF.